This note documents a single T cell receptor (beta chain) sequence. The antigen is unknown. The data originate from a study of T cell responses to AZD1222 COVID-19 vaccine. The V segment lost 6 bases and the J segment 5 bases; nucleotides outside the gene matches: 8. The CDR3 has 14 residues. Germline V gene lookup returns CDR1 MDHEN and CDR2 SYDVKM. Study-wide results and limits: Repertoires were obtained solely post-peak T cell response. Spike-wide coverage was observed for vaccine-associated CD4 TCRs, with dominant responses at 160-218 and 743-854. Seropositivity was recorded at baseline in only six AZD1222 recipients. Donor demographics were predominantly white British with a female majority; clonal diversity may be underestimated.

The table came from immunoSEQ multiplex PCR; TCRdb's copy has only in-frame clones and leaves some out. The repertoire holds about 200,000 clones, with around nine tenths as singletons. This receptor was taken from an adult who received the MenACWY meningococcal vaccine as a control. Specimen: peripheral blood, collected 28 days after the second dose of the MenACWY control vaccine. The chain has TRBV28 and TRBJ2-7; 9 nucleotides agree with TRBD1. CDR3 residues: CASRISGQGHEQYF. As DNA, the CDR3 is TGTGCCAGCAGGATTTCGGGACAGGGTCACGAGCAGTACTTC.